The 30 T cell receptor beta chains in this list originate from one sample, sequenced in a study of T-cell memory formation after mild COVID-19. Using its own MiXCR run on the 5' RACE reads, TCRdb lists one record per CDR3 protein. The table includes roughly 100,000 distinct CDR3 sequences, roughly 15% detected once. Material for sequencing was PBMCs or a T cell subset sorted from them (not recorded which). The receptors were gathered from a man younger than 30 who had mild COVID-19 (a few samples of this study predate the infection). Cell type and time point are not known.

This clonotype has more than one count but fewer than ten. The chain employs TRBV5-1 and TRBJ2-1, with D possibly being TRBD2 (5 bases). V lost 4 bases and J 8 bases, leaving 16 bases between the germline ends. Germline V lookup: CDR1 SGHRS, CDR2 YFSETQ. The CDR3 length is 14 residues. Here the CDR3 reads CASSRGVGSYEQFF. In nucleotides, the CDR3 is TGCGCCAGCAGCCGGGGAGTGGGAAGCTATGAGCAGTTCTTC.

This clonotype was picked up a small number of times. This chain uses TRBV9 with TRBJ2-5; 10 positions agree with TRBD1. The germline CDR1 and CDR2 sequences are SGDLS and YYNGEE. The CDR3 is 15 amino acids. Unmatched junction bases numbered 7, after V lost 4 bases and J lost 4 bases. The CDR3 DNA reads as TGTGCCAGCAGCATTGCGGGACAGGGGACAGAGACCCAGTACTTC. Translating gives CASSIAGQGTETQYF.

This clonotype was recorded a few times. The J gene is TRBJ1-3, the V gene TRBV5-1; D gene unclear. The CDR3 runs to 16 residues. V was shortened by 3 bases and J by 0 bases, with 13 bases between the two germline ends. The germline gives CDR1 SGHRS, CDR2 YFSETQ. DNA of the CDR3: TGCGCCAGCAGCTCGGACGGAAAGCTCTCTGGAAACACCATATATTTT. Protein product: CASSSDGKLSGNTIYF. Supplemented by reference TRBV5-1 and TRBJ1-3, the full variable domain reads KAGVTQTPRYLIKTRGQQVTLSCSPISGHRSVSWYQQTPGQGLQFLFEYFSETQRNKGNFPGRFSGRQFSNSRSEMNVSTLELGDSALYLCASSSDGKLSGNTIYFGEGSWLTVV.

This clonotype was counted only a few times. CDR3 nucleotide sequence: TGTGCCAGCAGCCTAGCGGGGAGTAGATACGAGCAGTACGTC. Protein product: CASSLAGSRYEQYV. The chain is built from TRBV11-2 and TRBJ2-7; 9 bases match TRBD2. Germline V gene sequence: CDR1 SGHAT, CDR2 FQNNGV. V shed 5 bases, J shed 4 bases, and the junction held 6 bases outside the gene matches. The CDR3 runs to 14 residues.

This clonotype was found many times. The chain employs TRBV27 and TRBJ2-3; 9 nucleotides line up with TRBD1. The CDR3 loop spans 14 amino acids. Trimming took 6 bases from V and 3 from J; bases not matched to a gene: 4. Per the germline V gene, CDR1 is MNHEY and CDR2 is SMNVEV (reference sequence). CDR3 DNA sequence: TGTGCCAGCAGGACGGGACAGGGAACAGATACGCAGTATTTT. Translating it yields CASRTGQGTDTQYF.

This clonotype was counted at least ten times. The genes are TRBV7-2 and TRBJ2-5; TRBD2 agrees at 9 bases. CDR1 and CDR2 (germline): SGHTA, FQGNSA. With 4 bases clipped from V and 3 bases from J, the junction kept 6 bases outside the gene matches. This CDR3 region has 15 residues. The CDR3 spells CASSSWASGEETQYF. In DNA, the CDR3 is TGTGCCAGCAGCTCCTGGGCTAGCGGGGAAGAGACCCAGTACTTC.

V usage is TRBV9 and J usage is TRBJ1-1, with a possible D match to TRBD1 (6 bases). Trimming left V 0 bases short and J 5 bases short, with 8 bases between. This CDR3 has 13 amino acids. From germline, CDR1 is SGDLS and CDR2 YYNGEE. CDR3 residues: CASSVATGTEAFF. CDR3 sequence (DNA): TGTGCCAGCAGCGTAGCTACAGGGACTGAAGCTTTCTTT.

This clonotype was seen many times. The chain couples TRBV7-2 to TRBJ2-3; 11 bases agree with TRBD2. Germline V gene sequence: CDR1 SGHTA, CDR2 FQGNSA. The CDR3 loop spans 16 amino acids. V lost 2 bases, J lost 2 bases, and 3 bases stayed unmatched. The CDR3 DNA sequence: TGTGCCAGCAGCTTACTAGCGGGGGGACCCACAGATACGCAGTATTTT. It translates to CASSLLAGGPTDTQYF.

This clonotype has a handful of counts. The chain uses TRBV20-1 and TRBJ2-1; the D gene could be TRBD1 or TRBD2 (6 bases each). Between the trimmed V and J ends, which lost 6 bases and 0 bases, there was a span of 18 bases. The CDR3 is 16 residues long. Germline CDR1 and CDR2: DFQATT and SNEGSKA (reference sequence). For the CDR3, the DNA is TGCAGTGCGGGGGGCCTCCCTGTAAGCTCCTACAATGAGCAGTTCTTC. Amino acids: CSAGGLPVSSYNEQFF.

This clonotype was detected only a few times. The V gene is TRBV14, the J gene TRBJ2-1; D possibly corresponds to TRBD1 (6 bases). Looked up from germline, CDR1 is SGHDN and CDR2 is FVKESK. V lost 0 bases and J 7 bases, leaving 16 bases between the germline ends. CDR3 length: 16 amino acids. The CDR3 DNA sequence: TGTGCCAGCAGCCAAGATTTGGGGGCTGGGGTGAATGAGCAGTTCTTC. Translated, it gives CASSQDLGAGVNEQFF.

This clonotype was observed many times. The chain couples TRBV4-1 to TRBJ2-7, with 10 bases fitting TRBD1. This CDR3 spans 15 amino acids. The germline V gene has CDR1 MGHRA and CDR2 YSYEKL. V was pared by 0 bases and J by 5 bases, with 4 bases of the junction left unmatched. DNA for the CDR3: TGCGCCAGCAGCCAAGATCCCGGGACAGGGGACGAGCAGTACTTC. Encoded protein: CASSQDPGTGDEQYF.

This clonotype was detected ten times or more. V is TRBV4-1 and J is TRBJ1-5; D is possibly TRBD1 (6 bases). Germline CDR1 is MGHRA and CDR2 is YSYEKL. V dropped 4 bases and J dropped 0 bases, with 10 bases sitting between them. CDR3 size: 15 residues. The CDR3 region has the DNA TGCGCCAGCAGCCCACAGGGACATAGCAATCAGCCCCAGCATTTT. This translates into CASSPQGHSNQPQHF.

The chain employs TRBV6-2 or TRBV6-3 and TRBJ1-6; D is ambiguous. The CDR3 covers 16 residues. CDR1 and CDR2 (germline): MNHEY, SVGEGT. The V and J ends lost 0 bases and 2 bases respectively, with 8 bases between them. The CDR3 DNA follows: TGTGCCAGCAGTTACTCCCACGAAGCCTATAATTCACCCCTCCACTTT. Protein: CASSYSHEAYNSPLHF.

This clonotype has only a few counts. The V call is TRBV9, the J call TRBJ2-1; 7 nucleotides align to TRBD2. The CDR3 loop spans 16 amino acids. The germline V gene has CDR1 SGDLS and CDR2 YYNGEE. V dropped 0 bases and J dropped 8; count of bases not matched to a gene: 11. The CDR3: CASSVVAERGGDEQFF. The CDR3 coding sequence is TGTGCCAGCAGCGTAGTAGCCGAGCGGGGTGGCGATGAGCAGTTCTTC. Based on the CDR3 plus reference TRBV9 and TRBJ2-1, the full variable domain is DSGVTQTPKHLITATGQRVTLRCSPRSGDLSVYWYQQSLDQGLQFLIQYYNGEERAKGNILERFSAQQFPDLHSELNLSSLELGDSALYFCASSVVAERGGDEQFFGPGTRLTVL.

The rearrangement links TRBV7-9 to TRBJ2-4, with D perhaps TRBD1 (6 bases). The CDR3 extends over 15 amino acids. The germline V gene encodes CDR1 SEHNR and CDR2 FQNEAQ (reference sequence). Trimming removed 3 bases at V and 1 base at J, with 10 bases between. CDR3 protein: CASSLGAAAKNIQYF. Here the CDR3 DNA reads TGTGCCAGCAGCTTGGGGGCTGCGGCCAAAAACATTCAGTACTTC.

This clonotype has only a few counts. This chain uses TRBV7-8 with TRBJ1-1; D uncertain. The CDR3 runs 15 residues. Looked up from germline, CDR1 is SGHVS and CDR2 is FQNEAQ. With 5 bases removed from V and 5 bases from J, the gap between germline ends came to 18 bases. CDR3 in amino acids: CASSRVYSVFTEAFF. CDR3 in DNA: TGTGCCAGCAGCAGGGTTTACAGCGTATTTACTGAAGCTTTCTTT. Using reference TRBV7-8 and TRBJ1-1 for the parts outside the CDR3, the full variable domain is GAGVSQSPRYKVAKRGQDVALRCDPISGHVSLFWYQQALGQGPEFLTYFQNEAQLDKSGLPSDRFFAERPEGSVSTLKIQRTQQEDSAVYLCASSRVYSVFTEAFFGQGTRLTVV.

This chain joins TRBV7-2 and TRBJ1-4; TRBD1 aligns across 7 bases. Germline CDR1 SGHTA, CDR2 FQGNSA. V was clipped by 4 bases and J by 0 bases; unmatched bases: 11. The CDR3 loop spans 18 amino acids. In nucleotides, the CDR3 is TGTGCCAGCAGCTCCGGGACAGCCTATGTTGCAACTAATGAAAAACTGTTTTTT. This codes for CASSSGTAYVATNEKLFF. The whole variable domain, filled in from reference TRBV7-2 and TRBJ1-4, reads GAGVSQSPSNKVTEKGKDVELRCDPISGHTALYWYRQSLGQGLEFLIYFQGNSAPDKSGLPSDRFSAERTGGSVSTLTIQRTQQEDSAVYLCASSSGTAYVATNEKLFFGSGTQLSVL.

This clonotype was found a few times. This chain links TRBV19 with TRBJ1-1; D gene unclear. V was pared by 4 bases and J by 3 bases, with 15 bases between. The CDR3 has 15 residues. Germline CDR1 and CDR2: LNHDA and SQIVND (reference sequence). CDR3 nucleotide sequence: TGTGCCAGTAGTAAGATCGCGACCGACTACACTGAAGCTTTCTTT. This codes for CASSKIATDYTEAFF.

The chain has TRBV2 and TRBJ2-3, with D possibly matching TRBD1 (5 bases). CDR1 is SNHLY, CDR2 FYNNEI, per germline. Trimming took 1 base from V and 6 from J, leaving 11 bases between them. This CDR3 has 14 amino acids. The CDR3 here is CASSEVSGPDTQYF. CDR3 in DNA: TGTGCCAGCAGTGAAGTCTCAGGGCCGGATACGCAGTATTTT.

This rearrangement joins TRBV12-5 to TRBJ2-5; 11 positions match TRBD2. The trim removed 6 bases at V and 4 bases at J, leaving 7 bases unmatched. This CDR3 has 15 residues. Per the germline V gene, CDR1 is LGHNT and CDR2 is FRNRAP. CDR3 sequence reads: CASGPSGGTGETQYF. CDR3 sequence (DNA): TGTGCTAGTGGCCCTAGCGGGGGGACTGGAGAGACCCAGTACTTC.

This clonotype has only a few counts. The genes are TRBV5-1 and TRBJ2-7, with 9 nucleotides matching TRBD1. Germline lookup yields CDR1 SGHRS and CDR2 YFSETQ. The CDR3 extends over 15 amino acids. The junction had 10 bases not matched to a gene; V was cut back by 0 bases and J by 9 bases. The CDR3 reads CASSLGLTGGWGQYV. The DNA of the CDR3 is TGCGCCAGCAGCTTGGGATTAACAGGGGGCTGGGGGCAGTACGTC.

This clonotype was seen a few times. The chain is built from TRBV6-2 or TRBV6-3 and TRBJ1-2; TRBD1 matches at 8 bases. CDR1 MNHEY and CDR2 SVGEGT come from the germline V gene. The CDR3 sequence is 12 residues long. With V trimmed by 7 bases and J by 8 bases, 6 bases remained unmatched. The DNA for the CDR3 is TGTGCCAGCAACACCGGGACAGGCGGCTACACCTTC. Encoded protein: CASNTGTGGYTF.

This clonotype was counted between two and nine times. The CDR3 reads CASSLGSLVGELFF. In nucleotides, the CDR3 is TGTGCCAGCAGCTTAGGATCTTTGGTCGGGGAGCTGTTTTTT. The V and J genes are TRBV11-2 and TRBJ2-2, with no clear D. The CDR3 is 14 residues long. Trimming pared 1 base from V and 7 bases from J, leaving 10 bases between. The germline V gene has CDR1 SGHAT and CDR2 FQNNGV.

This chain links TRBV12-3 or TRBV12-4 with TRBJ1-6, with a weak D call TRBD1 (5 bases). This CDR3 has 14 amino acids. V lost 3 bases, J lost 9 bases, and 12 bases lay in between. The DNA of the CDR3 is TGTGCCAGCAGTTTGGCAGGGAAGTTTTCACCCCTCCACTTT. Translating it yields CASSLAGKFSPLHF.

The CDR3 DNA follows: TGTGCCAGCAGTTACTCGATATCAGGGCCCGACAGCAATCAGCCCCAGCATTTT. This sequence encodes CASSYSISGPDSNQPQHF. This rearrangement joins TRBV6-2 or TRBV6-3 to TRBJ1-5; maybe TRBD1 (5 bases). The germline V gene encodes CDR1 MNHEY and CDR2 SVGEGT. CDR3 length: 18 residues. V dropped 0 bases and J dropped 1 base, with 16 bases sitting between them.

This clonotype has just a few counts. This chain links TRBV4-2 with TRBJ2-3, with D perhaps matching TRBD1 (5 bases). CDR1 and CDR2 from the germline V gene are LGHNA and YNFKEQ. V was pared by 1 base and J by 1 base, with 12 bases between. This CDR3 has 16 residues. This CDR3 is CASSQVHPRGTDTQYF. The CDR3 DNA reads as TGTGCCAGCAGCCAAGTCCACCCCAGGGGCACAGATACGCAGTATTTT.

Ten or more counts support this clonotype. The chain couples TRBV18 to TRBJ2-3, with D possibly being TRBD1 (6 bases). Trimming cost V 6 bases and J 0 bases, with 10 bases left between them. Looked up from germline, CDR1 is KGHSH and CDR2 is LQKENI. The CDR3 extends over 14 amino acids. Here the CDR3 reads CASSAGESTDTQYF. The DNA for the CDR3 is TGTGCCAGCTCGGCAGGGGAGAGCACAGATACGCAGTATTTT.

The J gene is TRBJ2-3, the V gene TRBV7-9, with 7 positions matching TRBD1. The CDR3 is made up of 15 amino acids. The germline V gene has CDR1 SEHNR and CDR2 FQNEAQ (reference sequence). The ends lost 5 bases at V and 2 bases at J; junction bases unmatched: 7. CDR3 amino acids: CASSPPEGATDTQYF. In DNA form, the CDR3 reads TGTGCCAGCAGCCCCCCCGAGGGGGCCACAGATACGCAGTATTTT.

The rearrangement links TRBV12-3 or TRBV12-4 to TRBJ2-1, with TRBD2 matching 8 bases. V lost 3 bases, J lost 6 bases, and 4 bases stayed unmatched. The CDR3 length is 14 residues. The CDR3 DNA sequence: TGTGCCAGCAGTTTGGTTGCGGGGGGCAATGAGCAGTTCTTC. Translation: CASSLVAGGNEQFF.

This clonotype showed up just a few times. The chain couples TRBV12-3 or TRBV12-4 to TRBJ1-5; tentative D call: TRBD1 (6 bases). The V end was cut by 3 bases, the J end by 0 bases, with 21 bases between. The CDR3 spans 19 residues. The DNA of the CDR3 is TGTGCCAGCAGTTTTGTTTTGCCAGGGACAAGATATAGCAATCAGCCCCAGCATTTT. Encoded protein: CASSFVLPGTRYSNQPQHF.